The T cell receptor (beta chain) under discussion was sequenced for a study of CD8+CD57+ T cells in acquired aplastic anemia (dated by TCRdb to 2016 to 2019). Regarding the complete study: On average, sorted CD4+ and CD8+ cells yielded approximately 3 ug of extracted DNA, with a range of about 0.19 to 30 ug. An average of around 9.8 million reads for CD4+ cells and approximately 11 million reads for CD8+ cells was obtained from healthy donor samples. Findings and caveats that apply to the study as a whole: No significant difference in CD8+ Simpson's diversity was found between patients and healthy controls (P=0.060). Although around 30 CD8+ CDR3 sequences were shared by patients and controls, these sequences appeared highly expressed in patients and within the immunodominant clones of patients.

In this study, sorted CD4+ and CD8+ T cells from the blood of healthy subjects and of severe aplastic anemia patients had their TCR repertoires deep-sequenced. Ficoll-Paque density gradient centrifugation was used to isolate peripheral blood mononuclear cells. CD4+ and CD8+ T cells were sorted by FACS or magnetic beads before DNA extraction. TCR beta VDJ combination and CDR3 sequence profiling used genomic DNA as the template. TCR repertoire sequencing was run on an Illumina HiSeq 2000. Regarding the original processing steps: TRBV/TRBJ rearrangement plots, CDR3 size and DJ length profiles, and Simpson's diversity index were used to assess repertoires. The most abundant DNA sequence in the deep sequencing data was taken as the immunodominant clone. CDR3 amino acid sequences were screened for sharing across subjects and were compared with published repertoires and the VDJdb database. TCRdb took the public reads, trimmed them with fastp at Q25, ran MiXCR for clone calling and kept in-frame beta chains. Each record represents a unique CDR3 protein, reported with the most common genes and DNA among its rows. The V and J calls, along with clone size, are taken from TCRdb and not from the paper's own processing. For this sample there are hundreds of thousands of distinct CDR3 sequences; 55% to 70% appear just once. The ten largest clonotypes hold under 4.5% of the sample.

As regards this clonotype: The antigen it recognizes is unknown. Base qualities are not at hand, and no much larger clone is one base apart.

From the cysteine up to the phenylalanine, the CDR3 has a length of 15 residues. The entry retains the CDR3 DNA only, 45 bases that are in frame from base 1. The germline ends are 17 bases apart after V is trimmed by 6 bases and J by 3 bases. Sample: sorted CD4+, CD8+, or CD8+CD57+ T cells (not recorded which) from PBMCs. Recombination joined TRBV12-3 or TRBV12-4 with TRBJ1-2; the D gene is perhaps TRBD1, on 6 matching bases. This sequence was found in a human donor in good health, serving as a control. Here is the DNA: TGTGCCAGCAGAAACCGCAGGGGAGCCCACTATGGCTACACCTTC. Its translation is CASRNRRGAHYGYTF.